The 10 T cell receptor beta chains given below trace back to one sample, sequenced in a study of shared clonotypes between healthy human individuals. Sequencing was performed with immunoSEQ multiplex PCR; in TCRdb, only in-frame clones are kept and a portion is missing. Of approximately 1,500,000 clones in the sample, approximately 97% are singletons; the top ten hold roughly 1.1%. Sequences were obtained from naive CD4+ T cells sorted from blood. Specified subset: CD45RA+ positively selected. These receptor sequences come from a man aged 25-40 years in good health.

The V gene is TRBV7-8, the J gene TRBJ1-1; no clear D gene. Germline-derived CDR1 and CDR2 are SGHVS and FQNEAQ. Trimming cost V 0 bases and J 2 bases, with 10 bases left between them. The CDR3 has 15 amino acids. The CDR3 reads CASSLAPQINTEAFF. Written as DNA, the CDR3 is TGTGCCAGCAGCTTAGCGCCGCAAATTAACACTGAAGCTTTCTTT.

The rearrangement uses TRBV4-1 and TRBJ2-1; 9 bases map to TRBD2. The V and J ends lost 4 bases and 9 bases, in that order; junction bases with no gene match: 13. The germline V gene has CDR1 MGHRA and CDR2 YSYEKL. The CDR3 consists of 16 residues. CDR3 sequence (DNA): TGCGCCAGCAGCCGAGAGGTTAGCGGGAGCACTGCTGAGCAGTTCTTC. Translating gives CASSREVSGSTAEQFF.

V is TRBV7-3 and J is TRBJ2-3; 8 bases fit TRBD2. Germline trimming cut 5 bases from V and 2 bases from J; bases unmatched to any gene: 3. Germline CDR1 SGHTA, CDR2 FQGTGA. This CDR3 has 14 amino acids. The CDR3 DNA reads TGTGCCAGCAGCCAGCGGGGGAACACAGATACGCAGTATTTT. Its protein product is CASSQRGNTDTQYF.

Points on this clone: Other DNA sequences in the same sample also yield this CDR3. The gene calls are TRBV5-1 and TRBJ1-1, with 11 nucleotides matching TRBD1. Germline V CDR1 and CDR2: SGHRS, YFSETQ. V shed 3 bases and J 6 bases; nucleotides not matched to a gene: 1. The CDR3 covers 13 residues. CDR3 region: CASSWGQGAEAFF. CDR3 coding DNA: TGCGCCAGCAGCTGGGGACAGGGGGCTGAAGCTTTCTTT.

The V gene is TRBV5-8, the J gene TRBJ2-7; TRBD1 matches at 8 bases. CDR3 length equals 14 residues. Germline-derived CDR1 and CDR2 are SGHTS and YDEGEE. With 2 bases clipped from V and 1 base from J, the junction kept 2 bases outside the gene matches. In nucleotides, the CDR3 is TGTGCCAGCAGCTTTCAGGGGGCATCCTACGAGCAGTACTTC. Translation gives CASSFQGASYEQYF. The variable domain in full, completed from reference TRBV5-8 and TRBJ2-7, reads EAGVTQSPTHLIKTRGQQATLRCSPISGHTSVYWYQQALGLGLQFLLWYDEGEERNRGNFPPRFSGRQFPNYSSELNVNALELEDSALYLCASSFQGASYEQYFGPGTRLTVT.

Of note for this clone: The same CDR3 arises from other DNA sequences in this sample as well. The V call is TRBV19, the J call TRBJ2-3; D tentatively reads TRBD1 or TRBD2 (6 bases each). This CDR3 comprises 12 residues. Trimming pared 6 bases from V and 6 bases from J, leaving 10 bases between. Germline CDR1 reads LNHDA; CDR2 reads SQIVND (reference sequence). The CDR3 loop is CASRRDTDTQYF. Here the CDR3 DNA reads TGTGCCAGTAGGCGGGACACCGATACGCAGTATTTT.

With regard to this clone: Other nucleotide sequences in the sample specify the same CDR3. The V gene is TRBV19, the J gene TRBJ1-4, with no clear D. The CDR3 runs 11 residues. Germline loops: CDR1 LNHDA, CDR2 SQIVND (reference sequence). V dropped 3 bases and J dropped 7 bases, with 3 bases sitting between them. Here the CDR3 DNA reads TGTGCCAGTAGTATCAGTGAAAAACTGTTTTTT. Translating gives CASSISEKLFF.

The gene calls are TRBV30 and TRBJ2-2; D call uncertain. Deletions cut 3 bases from V and 6 bases from J, with 5 bases between. CDR3 length: 11 amino acids. Germline V CDR1 and CDR2: GTSNPN, SVGIG (reference sequence). CDR3 nucleotides: TGTGCCTGGAGCGTATCCGGGGAGCTGTTTTTT. It specifies CAWSVSGELFF.

This chain joins TRBV10-3 and TRBJ2-4, with 12 bases matching TRBD2. Germline V gene sequence: CDR1 ENHRY, CDR2 SYGVKD. This CDR3 has 17 residues. J was trimmed by 0 bases and V by 3 bases; bases with no gene match: 3. The CDR3 sequence is CAISERLAGEAKNIQYF. The CDR3 nucleotides read TGTGCCATCAGTGAAAGACTAGCGGGGGAAGCCAAAAACATTCAGTACTTC.

The rearrangement links TRBV25-1 to TRBJ2-1; TRBD2 matches at 11 bases. V trimming: 7 bases; J trimming: 6 bases; junction bases outside the gene matches: 11. The CDR3 runs 16 residues. Germline CDR1 reads MGHDK; CDR2 reads SYGVNS. DNA for the CDR3: TGTGCCAGCAACCCTGTTAGCGGGAGGGCCGGCAATGAGCAGTTCTTC. This translates into CASNPVSGRAGNEQFF.